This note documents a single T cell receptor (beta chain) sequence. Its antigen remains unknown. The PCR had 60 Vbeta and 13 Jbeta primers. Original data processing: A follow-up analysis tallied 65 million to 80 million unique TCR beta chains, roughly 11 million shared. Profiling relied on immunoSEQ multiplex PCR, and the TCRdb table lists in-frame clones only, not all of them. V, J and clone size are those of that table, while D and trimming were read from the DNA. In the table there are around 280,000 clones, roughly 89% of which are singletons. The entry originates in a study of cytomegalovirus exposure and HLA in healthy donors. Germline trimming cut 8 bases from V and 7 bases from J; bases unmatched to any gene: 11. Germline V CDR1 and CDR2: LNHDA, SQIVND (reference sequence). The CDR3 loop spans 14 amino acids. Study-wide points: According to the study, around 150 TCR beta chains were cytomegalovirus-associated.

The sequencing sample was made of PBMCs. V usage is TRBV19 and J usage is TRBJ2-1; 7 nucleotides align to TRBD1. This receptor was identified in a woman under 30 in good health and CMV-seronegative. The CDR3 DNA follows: TGTGCCAGTGCTGAGAGACAGGGAAGGAATGAGCAGTTCTTC. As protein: CASAERQGRNEQFF.